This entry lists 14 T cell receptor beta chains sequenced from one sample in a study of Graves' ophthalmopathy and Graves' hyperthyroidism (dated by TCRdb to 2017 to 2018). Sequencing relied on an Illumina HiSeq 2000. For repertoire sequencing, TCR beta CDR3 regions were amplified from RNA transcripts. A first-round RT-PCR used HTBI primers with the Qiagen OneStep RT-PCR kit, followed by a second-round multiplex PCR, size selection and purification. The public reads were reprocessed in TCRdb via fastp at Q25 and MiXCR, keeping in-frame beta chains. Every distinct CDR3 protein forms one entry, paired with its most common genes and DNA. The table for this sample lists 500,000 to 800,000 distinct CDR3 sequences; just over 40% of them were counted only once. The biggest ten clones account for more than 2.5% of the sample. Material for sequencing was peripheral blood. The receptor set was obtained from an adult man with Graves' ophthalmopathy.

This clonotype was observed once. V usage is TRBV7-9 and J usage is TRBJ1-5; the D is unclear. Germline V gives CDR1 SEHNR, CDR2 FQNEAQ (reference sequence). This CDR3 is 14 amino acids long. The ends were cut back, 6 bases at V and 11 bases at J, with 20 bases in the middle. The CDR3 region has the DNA TGTGCCAGCAGACCAGCGGGAGGAGGCGAGACCCAGCATTTT. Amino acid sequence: CASRPAGGGETQHF.

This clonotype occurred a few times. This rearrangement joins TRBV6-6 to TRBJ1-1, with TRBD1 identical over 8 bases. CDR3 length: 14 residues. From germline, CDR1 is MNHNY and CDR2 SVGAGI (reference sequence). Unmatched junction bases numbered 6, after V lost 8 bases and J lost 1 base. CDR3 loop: CASGQGQQNTEAFF. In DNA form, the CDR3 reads TGTGCCAGCGGACAGGGACAACAGAACACTGAAGCTTTCTTT.

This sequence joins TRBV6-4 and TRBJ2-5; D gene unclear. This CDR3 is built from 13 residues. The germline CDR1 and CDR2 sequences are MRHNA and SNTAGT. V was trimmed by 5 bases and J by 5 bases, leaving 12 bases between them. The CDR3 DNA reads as TGTGCCAGCAGTCGTCTCTTCGGGGAGACCCAGTACTTC. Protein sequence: CASSRLFGETQYF.

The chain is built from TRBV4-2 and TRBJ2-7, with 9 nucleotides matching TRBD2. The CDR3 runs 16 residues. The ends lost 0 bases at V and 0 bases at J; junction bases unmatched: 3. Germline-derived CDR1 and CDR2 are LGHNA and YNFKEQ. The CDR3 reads CASSQERTSVSYEQYF. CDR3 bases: TGTGCCAGCAGCCAAGAGCGGACTAGCGTCTCCTACGAGCAGTACTTC.

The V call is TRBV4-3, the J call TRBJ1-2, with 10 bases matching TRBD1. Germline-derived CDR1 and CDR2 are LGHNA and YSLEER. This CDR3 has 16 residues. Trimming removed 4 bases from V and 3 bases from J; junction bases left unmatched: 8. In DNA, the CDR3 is TGCGCCAGCAGCCTAGGACAGGGGGTGGGGGACTATGGCTACACCTTC. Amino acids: CASSLGQGVGDYGYTF.

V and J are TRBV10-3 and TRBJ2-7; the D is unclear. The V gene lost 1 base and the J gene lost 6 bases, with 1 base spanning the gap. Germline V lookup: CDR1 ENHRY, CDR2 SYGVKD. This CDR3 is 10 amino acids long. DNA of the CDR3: TGTGCCATCAGTGAGTTCGAGCAGTACTTC. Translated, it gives CAISEFEQYF.

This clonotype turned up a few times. As DNA, the CDR3 is TGCGCCAGCAGCTTGAACTCAGGACAAGACACCGGGGAGCTGTTTTTT. Amino acid sequence: CASSLNSGQDTGELFF. J is TRBJ2-2 and V is TRBV5-1; D is possibly TRBD1 (5 bases). Trimming removed 1 base from V and 3 bases from J, with 13 bases in between. Germline V CDR1 and CDR2: SGHRS, YFSETQ. The CDR3 totals 16 residues.

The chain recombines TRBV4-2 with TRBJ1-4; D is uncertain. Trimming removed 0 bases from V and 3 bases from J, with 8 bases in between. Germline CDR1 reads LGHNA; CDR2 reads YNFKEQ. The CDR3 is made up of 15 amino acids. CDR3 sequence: CASSQDTRANEKLFF. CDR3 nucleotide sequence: TGTGCCAGCAGCCAAGATACGAGGGCTAATGAAAAACTGTTTTTT.

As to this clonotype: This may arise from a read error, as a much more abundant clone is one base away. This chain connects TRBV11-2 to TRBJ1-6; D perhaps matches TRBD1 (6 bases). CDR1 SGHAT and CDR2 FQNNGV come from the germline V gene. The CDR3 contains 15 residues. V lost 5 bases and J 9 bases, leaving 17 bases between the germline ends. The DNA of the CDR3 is TGTGCCAGCAGCCCCATCAGGGGCCTATGTTCACCCCTCCACTTT. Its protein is CASSPIRGLCSPLHF. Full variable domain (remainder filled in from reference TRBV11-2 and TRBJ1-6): EAGVAQSPRYKIIEKRQSVAFWCNPISGHATLYWYQQILGQGPKLLIQFQNNGVVDDSQLPKDRFSAERLKGVDSTLKIQPAKLEDSAVYLCASSPIRGLCSPLHFGNGTRLTVT.

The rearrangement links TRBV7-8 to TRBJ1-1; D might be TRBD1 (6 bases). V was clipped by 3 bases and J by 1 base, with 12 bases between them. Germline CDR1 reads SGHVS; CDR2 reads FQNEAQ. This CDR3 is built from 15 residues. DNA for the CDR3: TGTGCCAGCAGCTTCAGGGGTAGGGGGAACACTGAAGCTTTCTTT. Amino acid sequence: CASSFRGRGNTEAFF. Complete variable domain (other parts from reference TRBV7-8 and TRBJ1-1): GAGVSQSPRYKVAKRGQDVALRCDPISGHVSLFWYQQALGQGPEFLTYFQNEAQLDKSGLPSDRFFAERPEGSVSTLKIQRTQQEDSAVYLCASSFRGRGNTEAFFGQGTRLTVV.

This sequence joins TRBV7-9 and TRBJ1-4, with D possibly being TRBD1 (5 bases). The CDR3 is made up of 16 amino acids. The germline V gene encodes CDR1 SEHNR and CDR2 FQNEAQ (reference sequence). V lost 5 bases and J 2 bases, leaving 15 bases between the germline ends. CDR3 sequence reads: CASSQVSGATNEKLFF. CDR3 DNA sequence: TGTGCCAGCAGCCAAGTCTCCGGGGCGACTAATGAAAAACTGTTTTTT.

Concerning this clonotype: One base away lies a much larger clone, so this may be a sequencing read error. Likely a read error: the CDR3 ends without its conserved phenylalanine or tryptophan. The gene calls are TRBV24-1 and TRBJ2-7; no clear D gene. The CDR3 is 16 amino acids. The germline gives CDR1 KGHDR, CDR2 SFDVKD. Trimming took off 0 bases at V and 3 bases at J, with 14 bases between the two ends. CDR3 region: CATSDLGRTIVYEQYL. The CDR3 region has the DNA TGTGCCACCAGTGATTTGGGCAGAACCATTGTCTACGAGCAGTACCTC.

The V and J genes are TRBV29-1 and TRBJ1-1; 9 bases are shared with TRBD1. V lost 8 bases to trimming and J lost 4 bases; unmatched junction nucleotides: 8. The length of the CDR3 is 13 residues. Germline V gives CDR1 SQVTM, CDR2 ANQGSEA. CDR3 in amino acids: CSHDYRGPTEAFF. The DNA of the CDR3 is TGCAGCCATGACTACAGGGGGCCCACTGAAGCTTTCTTT.

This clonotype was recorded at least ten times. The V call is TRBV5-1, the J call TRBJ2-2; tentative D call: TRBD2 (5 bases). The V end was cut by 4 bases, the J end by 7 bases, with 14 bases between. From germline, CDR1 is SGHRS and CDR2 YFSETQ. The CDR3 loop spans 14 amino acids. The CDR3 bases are TGCGCCAGCAGCCTACCCGGCGGAGGCGGGGAGCTGTTTTTT. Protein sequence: CASSLPGGGGELFF.